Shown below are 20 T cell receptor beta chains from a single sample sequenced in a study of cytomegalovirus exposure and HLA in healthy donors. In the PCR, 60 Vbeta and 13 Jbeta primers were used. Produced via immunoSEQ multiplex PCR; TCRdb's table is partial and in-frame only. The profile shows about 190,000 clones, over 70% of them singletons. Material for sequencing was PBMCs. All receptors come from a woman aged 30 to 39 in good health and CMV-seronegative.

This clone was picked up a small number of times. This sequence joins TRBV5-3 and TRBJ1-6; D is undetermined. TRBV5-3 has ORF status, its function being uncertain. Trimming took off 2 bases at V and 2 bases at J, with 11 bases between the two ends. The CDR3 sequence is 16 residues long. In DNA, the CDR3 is TGTGCCAGAAGCTTACTTTCGGGGACCTATAATTCACCCCTCCACTTT. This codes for CARSLLSGTYNSPLHF.

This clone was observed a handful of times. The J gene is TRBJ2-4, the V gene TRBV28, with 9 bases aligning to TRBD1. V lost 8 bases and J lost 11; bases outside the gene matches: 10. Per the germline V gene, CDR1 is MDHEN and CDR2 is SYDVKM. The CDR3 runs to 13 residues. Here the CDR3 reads CASGPGTGSFQYF. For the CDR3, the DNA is TGTGCCAGCGGACCCGGGACAGGGTCATTTCAGTACTTC.

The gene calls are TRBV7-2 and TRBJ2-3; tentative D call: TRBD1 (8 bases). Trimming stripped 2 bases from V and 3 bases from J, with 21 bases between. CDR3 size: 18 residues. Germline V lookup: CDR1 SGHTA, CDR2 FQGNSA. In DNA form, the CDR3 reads TGTGCCAGCAGCTTATTGTCATTACAGGGGGGGAGGACAGATACGCAGTATTTT. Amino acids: CASSLLSLQGGRTDTQYF.

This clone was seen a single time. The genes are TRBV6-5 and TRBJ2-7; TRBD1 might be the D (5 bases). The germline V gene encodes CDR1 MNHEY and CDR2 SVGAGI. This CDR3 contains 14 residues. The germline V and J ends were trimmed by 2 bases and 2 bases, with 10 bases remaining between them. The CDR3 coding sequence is TGTGCCAGCAGTTACCAGGGAACACCCTACGAGCAGTACTTC. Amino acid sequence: CASSYQGTPYEQYF.

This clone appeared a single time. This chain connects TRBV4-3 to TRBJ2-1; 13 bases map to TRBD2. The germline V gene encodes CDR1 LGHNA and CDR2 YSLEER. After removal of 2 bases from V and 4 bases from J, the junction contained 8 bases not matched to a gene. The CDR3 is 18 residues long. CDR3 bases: TGCGCCAGCAGCCAAACCTCGGGACTAGCGGGGAGATACAATGAGCAGTTCTTC. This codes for CASSQTSGLAGRYNEQFF.

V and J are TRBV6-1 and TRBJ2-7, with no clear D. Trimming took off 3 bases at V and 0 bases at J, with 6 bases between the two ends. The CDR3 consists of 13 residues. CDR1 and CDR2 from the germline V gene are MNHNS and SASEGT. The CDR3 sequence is CASSEHTSYEQYF. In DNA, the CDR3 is TGTGCCAGCAGTGAGCACACCTCCTACGAGCAGTACTTC.

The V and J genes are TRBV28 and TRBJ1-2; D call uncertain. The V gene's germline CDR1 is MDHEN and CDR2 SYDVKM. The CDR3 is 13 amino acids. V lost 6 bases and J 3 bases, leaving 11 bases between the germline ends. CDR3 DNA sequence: TGTGCCAGCAGACCCAGGTTGGACTATGGCTACACCTTC. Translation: CASRPRLDYGYTF.

CDR3 in DNA: TGTGCCAGCAGTTTAGCGGGGTCCTATAATTCACCCCTCCACTTT. Translating gives CASSLAGSYNSPLHF. V usage is TRBV28 and J usage is TRBJ1-6, with D uncertain. The CDR3 runs 15 residues. V dropped 2 bases and J dropped 1 base, with 6 bases sitting between them. Germline V gene sequence: CDR1 MDHEN, CDR2 SYDVKM.

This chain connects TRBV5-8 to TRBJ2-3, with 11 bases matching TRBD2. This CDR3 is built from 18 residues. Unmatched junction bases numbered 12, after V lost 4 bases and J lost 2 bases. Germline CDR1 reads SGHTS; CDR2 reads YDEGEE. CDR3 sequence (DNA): TGTGCCAGCAGCAAAGGACTAGCGGGCACGCTGACCACAGATACGCAGTATTTT. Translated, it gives CASSKGLAGTLTTDTQYF.

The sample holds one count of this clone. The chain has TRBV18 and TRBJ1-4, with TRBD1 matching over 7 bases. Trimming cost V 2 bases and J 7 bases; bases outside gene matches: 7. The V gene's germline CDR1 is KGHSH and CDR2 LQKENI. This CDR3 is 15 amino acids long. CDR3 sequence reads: CASSPSAGGLEKLFF. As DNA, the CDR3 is TGTGCCAGCTCACCAAGTGCAGGGGGTCTTGAAAAACTGTTTTTT.

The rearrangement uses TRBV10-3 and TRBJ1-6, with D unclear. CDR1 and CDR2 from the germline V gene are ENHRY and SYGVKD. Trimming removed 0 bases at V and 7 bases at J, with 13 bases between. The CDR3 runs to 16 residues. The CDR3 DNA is TGTGCCATCAGTGAGTCGGCGACTACCCCAAATTCACCCCTCCACTTT. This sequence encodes CAISESATTPNSPLHF.

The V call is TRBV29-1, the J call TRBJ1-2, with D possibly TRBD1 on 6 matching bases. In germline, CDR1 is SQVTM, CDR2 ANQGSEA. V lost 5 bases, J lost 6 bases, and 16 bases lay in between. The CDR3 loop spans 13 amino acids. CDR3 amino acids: CSVSDRSSDGYTF. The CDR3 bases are TGCAGCGTTTCGGACAGAAGTTCCGATGGCTACACCTTC.

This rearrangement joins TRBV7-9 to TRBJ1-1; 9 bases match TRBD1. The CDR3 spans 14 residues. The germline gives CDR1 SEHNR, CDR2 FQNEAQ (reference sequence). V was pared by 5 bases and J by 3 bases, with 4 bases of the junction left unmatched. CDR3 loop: CASSLQGAYTEAFF. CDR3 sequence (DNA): TGTGCCAGCAGCCTACAGGGGGCCTACACTGAAGCTTTCTTT.

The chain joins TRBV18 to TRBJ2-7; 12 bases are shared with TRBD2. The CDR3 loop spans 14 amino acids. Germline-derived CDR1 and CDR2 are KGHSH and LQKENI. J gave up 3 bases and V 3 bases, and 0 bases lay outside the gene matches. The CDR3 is CASSPTSGGYEQYF. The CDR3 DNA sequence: TGTGCCAGCTCACCGACTAGCGGGGGCTACGAGCAGTACTTC.

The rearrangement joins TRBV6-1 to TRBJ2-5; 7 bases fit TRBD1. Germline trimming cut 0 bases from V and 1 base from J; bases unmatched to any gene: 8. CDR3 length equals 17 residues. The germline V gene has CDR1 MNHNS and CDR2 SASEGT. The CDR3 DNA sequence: TGTGCCAGCAGTGAAGCAGGCAGGGGGAGCATCCAAGAGACCCAGTACTTC. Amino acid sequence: CASSEAGRGSIQETQYF.

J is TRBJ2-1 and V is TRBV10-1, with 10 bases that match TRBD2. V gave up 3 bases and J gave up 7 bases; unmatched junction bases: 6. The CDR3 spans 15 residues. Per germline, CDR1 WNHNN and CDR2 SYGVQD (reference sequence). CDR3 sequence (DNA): TGCGCCAGCAGTGATCCTAGCGGGGGTTGGAATGAGCAGTTCTTC. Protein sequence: CASSDPSGGWNEQFF.

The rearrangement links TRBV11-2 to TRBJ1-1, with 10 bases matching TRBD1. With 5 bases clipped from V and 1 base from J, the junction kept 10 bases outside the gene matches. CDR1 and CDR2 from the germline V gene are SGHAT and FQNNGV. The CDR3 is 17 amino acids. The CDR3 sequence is CASSAGDRGRRNTEAFF. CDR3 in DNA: TGTGCCAGCAGCGCCGGAGACAGGGGGCGCCGGAACACTGAAGCTTTCTTT.

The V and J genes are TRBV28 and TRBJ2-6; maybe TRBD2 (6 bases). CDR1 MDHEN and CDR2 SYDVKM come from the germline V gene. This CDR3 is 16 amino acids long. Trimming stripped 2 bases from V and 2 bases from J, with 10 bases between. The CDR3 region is CASSLGTATGANVLTF. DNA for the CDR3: TGTGCCAGCAGTTTAGGGACTGCGACTGGGGCCAACGTCCTGACTTTC.

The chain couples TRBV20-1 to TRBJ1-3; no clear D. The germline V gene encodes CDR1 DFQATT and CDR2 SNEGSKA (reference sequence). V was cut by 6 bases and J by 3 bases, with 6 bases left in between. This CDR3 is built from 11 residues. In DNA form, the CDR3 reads TGCAGTGCAACGCGTGGAAACACCATATATTTT. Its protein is CSATRGNTIYF.

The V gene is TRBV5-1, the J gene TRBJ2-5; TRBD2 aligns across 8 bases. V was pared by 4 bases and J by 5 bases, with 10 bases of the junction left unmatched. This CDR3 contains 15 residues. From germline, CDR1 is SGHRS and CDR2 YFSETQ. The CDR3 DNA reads TGCGCCAGCAGCCTCGGGACTAGATCGGGGGAGACCCAGTACTTC. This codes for CASSLGTRSGETQYF.